These T cell receptor beta chains were read from a single sample in a study of cytomegalovirus exposure and HLA in healthy donors. Here immunoSEQ multiplex PCR was the method, and the copy in TCRdb shows in-frame clones only, minus some. The sample yields over 100,000 clones, around 83% seen once. Sequenced sample: PBMCs. Receptor source: a woman younger than 30 in good health and CMV-seropositive. Each CDR3 is given with its conserved first and last residue. The D gene is left open where the match is weak. Expanded clones are given a class, and other clones once, few, many or no size at all.

j_call: TRBJ2-7; clone_size: .; v_call: TRBV27; d_call: TRBD2; cdr3_nt: TGTGCCAGCAGTTTCGGGACTAGCGGGGGCGTCAGCGAGCAGTACTTC; cdr3_aa: CASSFGTSGGVSEQYF
j_call: TRBJ1-3; clone_size: .; v_call: TRBV10-3; d_call: .; cdr3_nt: TGTGCCATCAGTGAGTTCCTAGCATCTGGAAACACCATATATTTT; cdr3_aa: CAISEFLASGNTIYF
j_call: TRBJ2-1; clone_size: .; v_call: TRBV27; d_call: TRBD2; cdr3_nt: TGTGCCAGCAGCCGACTAGCGGGGGGGCAAAATGAGCAGTTCTTC; cdr3_aa: CASSRLAGGQNEQFF
j_call: TRBJ1-2; clone_size: .; v_call: TRBV4-1; d_call: TRBD1; cdr3_nt: TGCGCCAGCAGCCAAGAGTGGACAGGGGGCTATGGCTACACCTTC; cdr3_aa: CASSQEWTGGYGYTF
j_call: TRBJ2-4; clone_size: .; v_call: TRBV14; d_call: .; cdr3_nt: TGTGCCAGCAGCCAAGATCCCTCGCGGACTAAGAGGTCCAAAAACATTCAGTACTTC; cdr3_aa: CASSQDPSRTKRSKNIQYF
j_call: TRBJ2-3; clone_size: .; v_call: TRBV5-1; d_call: .; cdr3_nt: TGCGCCAGCAGCCCCGTCGGGGTTAGCACAGATACGCAGTATTTT; cdr3_aa: CASSPVGVSTDTQYF
j_call: TRBJ2-5; clone_size: .; v_call: TRBV10-2; d_call: .; cdr3_nt: TGCGCCAGCAGCCGGGGTTTGGGGGAGACCCAGTACTTC; cdr3_aa: CASSRGLGETQYF
j_call: TRBJ2-5; clone_size: .; v_call: TRBV9; d_call: .; cdr3_nt: TGTGCCAGCAGCACTGATGAAGAGACCCAGTACTTC; cdr3_aa: CASSTDEETQYF
j_call: TRBJ2-1; clone_size: .; v_call: TRBV4-1; d_call: TRBD2; cdr3_nt: TGCGCCAGCAGCCAAGGACAGCGGGGGGAGCAGTTCTTC; cdr3_aa: CASSQGQRGEQFF
j_call: TRBJ2-5; clone_size: .; v_call: TRBV30; d_call: .; cdr3_nt: TGTGCCTGGAGTGGGTCGAGCCAAGAGACCCAGTACTTC; cdr3_aa: CAWSGSSQETQYF
j_call: TRBJ2-7; clone_size: once; v_call: TRBV27; d_call: TRBD1; cdr3_nt: TGTGCCAGCAGCCGGGACAGGGCCTACGAGCAGTACTTC; cdr3_aa: CASSRDRAYEQYF
j_call: TRBJ2-2; clone_size: .; v_call: TRBV27; d_call: .; cdr3_nt: TGTGCCAGCAGTCAATTTTCCCCGGGGCAGGGGACCGGGGAGCTGTTTTTT; cdr3_aa: CASSQFSPGQGTGELFF
j_call: TRBJ2-3; clone_size: .; v_call: TRBV27; d_call: TRBD1; cdr3_nt: TGTGCCAGCAGTTGGACAGGGGGCCAACTAAATACGCAGTATTTT; cdr3_aa: CASSWTGGQLNTQYF
j_call: TRBJ1-1; clone_size: .; v_call: TRBV27; d_call: TRBD1; cdr3_nt: TGTGCCAGCAGAGGACAGGTGAACACTGAAGCTTTCTTT; cdr3_aa: CASRGQVNTEAFF
j_call: TRBJ2-7; clone_size: .; v_call: TRBV7-9; d_call: .; cdr3_nt: TGTGCCAGCAGCCCCTCGGGAAGTGGCTCCTACGAGCAGTACTTC; cdr3_aa: CASSPSGSGSYEQYF
j_call: TRBJ1-1; clone_size: .; v_call: TRBV14; d_call: .; cdr3_nt: TGTGCCAGCAGCCAATATGGGGGGACTGAAGCTTTCTTT; cdr3_aa: CASSQYGGTEAFF
j_call: TRBJ1-2; clone_size: .; v_call: TRBV7-3; d_call: .; cdr3_nt: TGTGCCAGCAGCTTAAGGAGCGGAGAGGATGGCTACACCTTC; cdr3_aa: CASSLRSGEDGYTF
j_call: TRBJ2-7; clone_size: .; v_call: TRBV5-4; d_call: TRBD2; cdr3_nt: TGTGCCAGCAGCTTGGACGTAGCGGGGGGGCCTTGGGAGCAGTACTTC; cdr3_aa: CASSLDVAGGPWEQYF
j_call: TRBJ1-2; clone_size: .; v_call: TRBV25-1; d_call: .; cdr3_nt: TGTGCCAGCAGTGCCGGGAGGGGTGGCTACACCTTC; cdr3_aa: CASSAGRGGYTF
j_call: TRBJ1-1; clone_size: .; v_call: TRBV27; d_call: .; cdr3_nt: TGTGCCAGCAGTTTATCGGAGCTCACTGAAGCTTTCTTT; cdr3_aa: CASSLSELTEAFF
j_call: TRBJ2-5; clone_size: .; v_call: TRBV6-5; d_call: .; cdr3_nt: TGTGCCAGCAGTAAACCCGGGGGGCTCTGGGAGACCCAGTACTTC; cdr3_aa: CASSKPGGLWETQYF
j_call: TRBJ2-2; clone_size: .; v_call: TRBV9; d_call: TRBD1; cdr3_nt: TGTGCCAGCAGCGGGCGGACAGGGACGGGCACCGGGGAGCTGTTTTTT; cdr3_aa: CASSGRTGTGTGELFF
j_call: TRBJ2-7; clone_size: .; v_call: TRBV11-2; d_call: .; cdr3_nt: TGTGCCAGCAGCTTATGGAAACAGGTGGAAGCCTACGAGCAGTACTTC; cdr3_aa: CASSLWKQVEAYEQYF
j_call: TRBJ2-3; clone_size: .; v_call: TRBV23-1; d_call: .; cdr3_nt: TGCGCCAGCAGTCCCTACAGGCCTAGCACAGATACGCAGTATTTT; cdr3_aa: CASSPYRPSTDTQYF
j_call: TRBJ2-3; clone_size: .; v_call: TRBV5-8; d_call: .; cdr3_nt: TGTGCCAGCAGCTACCCACGGTGGGGGCCAGGGACAGATACGCAGTATTTT; cdr3_aa: CASSYPRWGPGTDTQYF
j_call: TRBJ1-3; clone_size: .; v_call: TRBV11-2; d_call: .; cdr3_nt: TGTGCCAGCAGCTCGGTTGCCTCTGGAAACACCATATATTTT; cdr3_aa: CASSSVASGNTIYF
j_call: TRBJ1-6; clone_size: .; v_call: TRBV7-9; d_call: TRBD1; cdr3_nt: TGTGCCAGCAGCTTCACCGGGACAGATAATTCACCCCTCCACTTT; cdr3_aa: CASSFTGTDNSPLHF
j_call: TRBJ1-2; clone_size: once; v_call: TRBV5-1; d_call: .; cdr3_nt: TGCGCCAGCAGGATGACGACAGGAGCCCTCTATGGCTACACCTTC; cdr3_aa: CASRMTTGALYGYTF
j_call: TRBJ2-7; clone_size: .; v_call: TRBV11-2; d_call: .; cdr3_nt: TGTGCCAGCAGCTTAGAAACAGTCTACGAGCAGTACTTC; cdr3_aa: CASSLETVYEQYF
j_call: TRBJ2-5; clone_size: .; v_call: TRBV27; d_call: TRBD2; cdr3_nt: TGTGCCAGCAGTTCGGGAGGACCAAGTGGGACCCAGTACTTC; cdr3_aa: CASSSGGPSGTQYF
j_call: TRBJ2-5; clone_size: .; v_call: TRBV7-3; d_call: TRBD2; cdr3_nt: TGTGCCAGCAGCTTAATCGGGCCTCGGGCGGGGGGACAAGAGACCCAGTACTTC; cdr3_aa: CASSLIGPRAGGQETQYF
j_call: TRBJ1-5; clone_size: .; v_call: TRBV15; d_call: TRBD1; cdr3_nt: TGTGCCACCAGCAACAATCCCAGGGGGTCGAGCAATCAGCCCCAGCATTTT; cdr3_aa: CATSNNPRGSSNQPQHF
j_call: TRBJ2-7; clone_size: .; v_call: TRBV4-1; d_call: .; cdr3_nt: TGCGCCAGCAGCCAAGTTGACTTGGGTTTACCTTCCTACGAGCAGTACTTC; cdr3_aa: CASSQVDLGLPSYEQYF
j_call: TRBJ2-7; clone_size: .; v_call: TRBV20-1; d_call: TRBD1; cdr3_nt: TGCAGTGCGGACAGGGCATACGAGCAGTACTTC; cdr3_aa: CSADRAYEQYF
j_call: TRBJ2-1; clone_size: .; v_call: TRBV14; d_call: .; cdr3_nt: TGTGCCAGCAGCCAACGAACAGGGCGATCTTCCTACAATGAGCAGTTCTTC; cdr3_aa: CASSQRTGRSSYNEQFF
j_call: TRBJ2-1; clone_size: .; v_call: TRBV14; d_call: TRBD2; cdr3_nt: TGTGCCAGCAGCCAACTTACGGGGGGGCCAAACTCCTACAATGAGCAGTTCTTC; cdr3_aa: CASSQLTGGPNSYNEQFF
j_call: TRBJ2-3; clone_size: .; v_call: TRBV9; d_call: TRBD1; cdr3_nt: TGTGCCAGCAGCGGCAGACAGGGGGTCTCTACTAGCACAGATACGCAGTATTTT; cdr3_aa: CASSGRQGVSTSTDTQYF
j_call: TRBJ2-3; clone_size: .; v_call: TRBV30; d_call: TRBD2; cdr3_nt: TGTGCCTGGACCGACGAGATAGCGGGGGCCCTCACAGATACGCAGTATTTT; cdr3_aa: CAWTDEIAGALTDTQYF
j_call: TRBJ2-1; clone_size: .; v_call: TRBV7-9; d_call: TRBD1; cdr3_nt: TGTGCCAGCAGCTTATTCCGGACAGGGGACGATGAGCAGTTCTTC; cdr3_aa: CASSLFRTGDDEQFF
j_call: TRBJ2-5; clone_size: .; v_call: TRBV10-3; d_call: .; cdr3_nt: TGTGCCATCAGTGAGAACAGGGCAGAGACCCAGTACTTC; cdr3_aa: CAISENRAETQYF
j_call: TRBJ2-1; clone_size: .; v_call: TRBV10-3; d_call: .; cdr3_nt: TGTGCCATCCCCCCGAGGGGGGGGGACCATGAGCAGTTCTTC; cdr3_aa: CAIPPRGGDHEQFF
j_call: TRBJ2-3; clone_size: .; v_call: TRBV4-1; d_call: TRBD2; cdr3_nt: TGCGCCAGCAGCCCACAGCGACTACTAGCGGGGGGAACAGATACGCAGTATTTT; cdr3_aa: CASSPQRLLAGGTDTQYF
j_call: TRBJ2-1; clone_size: .; v_call: TRBV5-1; d_call: TRBD2; cdr3_nt: TGCGCCAGCAGCTTGGGCGGACTAGGGTACAATGAGCAGTTCTTC; cdr3_aa: CASSLGGLGYNEQFF
j_call: TRBJ1-2; clone_size: .; v_call: TRBV20-1; d_call: TRBD1; cdr3_nt: TGCAGTGCCGATGACAGGGATGGCTACACCTTC; cdr3_aa: CSADDRDGYTF
j_call: TRBJ2-4; clone_size: .; v_call: TRBV5-6; d_call: .; cdr3_nt: TGTGCCAGCAGCTTGGGACTTGAAAACATTCAGTACTTC; cdr3_aa: CASSLGLENIQYF
j_call: TRBJ1-6; clone_size: .; v_call: TRBV5-1; d_call: .; cdr3_nt: TGCGCCAGCAGCCCGGTAGGGGATACCTCACCCCTCCACTTT; cdr3_aa: CASSPVGDTSPLHF
j_call: TRBJ2-3; clone_size: .; v_call: TRBV5-4; d_call: TRBD2; cdr3_nt: TGTGCCAGCAGCCCAGCGGGGGGCCGGGATACGCAGTATTTT; cdr3_aa: CASSPAGGRDTQYF
j_call: TRBJ2-1; clone_size: .; v_call: TRBV7-9; d_call: .; cdr3_nt: TGTGCCAGCAGCTTATTCCCCCGGGGAACGTCCTACAATGAGCAGTTCTTC; cdr3_aa: CASSLFPRGTSYNEQFF
j_call: TRBJ2-1; clone_size: few; v_call: TRBV28; d_call: .; cdr3_nt: TGTGCCAGCAGTTTAGGCAGGGTAGATGAGCAGTTCTTC; cdr3_aa: CASSLGRVDEQFF